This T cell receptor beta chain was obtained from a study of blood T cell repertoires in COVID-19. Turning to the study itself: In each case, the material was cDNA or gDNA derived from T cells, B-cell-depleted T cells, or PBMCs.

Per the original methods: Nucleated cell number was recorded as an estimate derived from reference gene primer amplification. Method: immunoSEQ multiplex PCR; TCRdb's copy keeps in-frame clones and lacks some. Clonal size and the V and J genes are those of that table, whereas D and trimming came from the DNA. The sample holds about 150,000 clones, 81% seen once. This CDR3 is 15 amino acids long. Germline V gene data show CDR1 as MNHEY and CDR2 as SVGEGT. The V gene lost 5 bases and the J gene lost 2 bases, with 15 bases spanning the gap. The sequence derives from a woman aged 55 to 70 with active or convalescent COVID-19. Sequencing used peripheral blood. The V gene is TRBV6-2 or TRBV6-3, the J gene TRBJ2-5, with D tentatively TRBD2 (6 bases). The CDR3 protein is CASSPLAGIQETQYF. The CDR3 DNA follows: TGTGCCAGCAGTCCGTTGGCGGGGATTCAAGAGACCCAGTACTTC.